A single sample is the source of the 17 T cell receptor beta chains below, sequenced in a study of patients and donors after allogeneic stem cell transplantation. TCRdb fed the RT-PCR reads into MiXCR, producing one record per CDR3 protein. The table includes 150,000 to 200,000 distinct CDR3 sequences, 24% detected once. The sequencing input was blood, either unsorted or a sorted T cell fraction (not recorded which). The source of these receptors is a human donor who was either an allogeneic HSCT recipient or a stem cell or donor lymphocyte infusion donor (not recorded which). It is not recorded whose cells these are; they may come from a transplant donor.

This clonotype turned up a few times. This rearrangement joins TRBV27 to TRBJ2-7; no firm D call. The CDR3 loop spans 14 amino acids. Germline CDR1 reads MNHEY; CDR2 reads SMNVEV (reference sequence). V shed 5 bases and J shed 5 bases, with 16 bases lying between them. CDR3 loop: CASSISLVQHEQYF. The CDR3, as DNA: TGTGCCAGCAGTATTAGCCTCGTTCAACACGAGCAGTACTTC.

The genes are TRBV7-2 and TRBJ2-5; TRBD2 matches 8 bases. V shed 3 bases, J shed 5 bases, and the junction held 14 bases outside the gene matches. Germline V lookup: CDR1 SGHTA, CDR2 FQGNSA. The CDR3 is made up of 17 amino acids. The CDR3 sequence: CASSFEPVGLAWETQYF. In DNA form, the CDR3 reads TGTGCCAGCAGCTTCGAACCGGTAGGACTAGCTTGGGAGACCCAGTACTTC. Full variable domain (remainder filled in from reference TRBV7-2 and TRBJ2-5): GAGVSQSPSNKVTEKGKDVELRCDPISGHTALYWYRQSLGQGLEFLIYFQGNSAPDKSGLPSDRFSAERTGGSVSTLTIQRTQQEDSAVYLCASSFEPVGLAWETQYFGPGTRLLVL.

Only a few counts were recorded for this clonotype. This chain joins TRBV4-1 and TRBJ2-7, with D perhaps TRBD1 (6 bases). Trimming shortened V by 1 base and J by 0 bases, and 10 bases separated the two germline ends. Germline V gives CDR1 MGHRA, CDR2 YSYEKL. This CDR3 region has 15 residues. This CDR3 is CASSQGTGSSYEQYF. The CDR3 DNA is TGCGCCAGCAGCCAAGGTACAGGGAGCTCCTACGAGCAGTACTTC.

The chain uses TRBV24-1 and TRBJ1-5; TRBD1 is a possible D gene (6 bases). Germline assignment: CDR1 KGHDR and CDR2 SFDVKD. Trimming took 4 bases from V and 5 from J, leaving 14 bases between them. This CDR3 has 15 residues. CDR3 region: CATSDPSGVDQPQHF. CDR3 nucleotide sequence: TGTGCCACCAGTGACCCCTCAGGGGTCGATCAGCCCCAGCATTTT.

The V call is TRBV7-2, the J call TRBJ2-3, with D possibly TRBD2 on 8 matching bases. Germline CDR1 reads SGHTA; CDR2 reads FQGNSA. Trimming cost V 3 bases and J 11 bases, with 21 bases left between them. The CDR3 has 15 residues. The CDR3 sequence is CASSFLPGGTSVQYF. In nucleotides, the CDR3 is TGTGCCAGCAGCTTTTTGCCAGGGGGGACTAGTGTGCAGTATTTT.

This clonotype was detected a few times. The chain is built from TRBV7-2 and TRBJ1-2; the match to TRBD1 covers 8 bases. CDR1 is SGHTA and CDR2 is FQGNSA in the germline V gene. CDR3 length: 15 residues. V lost 4 bases and J lost 8; bases outside the gene matches: 12. CDR3 region: CASSWGGSGGPGYTF. CDR3 nucleotides: TGTGCCAGCAGCTGGGGCGGGTCAGGGGGCCCGGGCTACACCTTC.

The chain combines TRBV5-8 with TRBJ1-2; D possibly corresponds to TRBD1 (5 bases). V lost 5 bases to trimming and J lost 8 bases, with 22 bases between them. The germline V gene has CDR1 SGHTS and CDR2 YDEGEE. This CDR3 is 15 amino acids long. The CDR3 sequence is CASRIRRGRGEGYTF. In nucleotides, the CDR3 is TGTGCCAGCAGAATAAGGCGTGGGAGGGGAGAGGGCTACACCTTC. Supplemented by reference TRBV5-8 and TRBJ1-2, the full variable domain reads EAGVTQSPTHLIKTRGQQATLRCSPISGHTSVYWYQQALGLGLQFLLWYDEGEERNRGNFPPRFSGRQFPNYSSELNVNALELEDSALYLCASRIRRGRGEGYTFGSGTRLTVV.

This clonotype turned up a few times. Written as DNA, the CDR3 is TGTGCCAGCAGCTTCCCCAGCGGCACTGAAGCTTTCTTT. Amino acids: CASSFPSGTEAFF. This chain uses TRBV7-9 with TRBJ1-1; D unresolved. This CDR3 has 13 amino acids. Germline-derived CDR1 and CDR2 are SEHNR and FQNEAQ (reference sequence). V was trimmed by 3 bases and J by 4 bases, leaving 9 bases between them.

This clonotype came up a few times. The rearrangement joins TRBV20-1 to TRBJ2-7; either TRBD1 or TRBD2 may fit D (6 bases each). The CDR3 contains 12 residues. Germline V lookup: CDR1 DFQATT, CDR2 SNEGSKA (reference sequence). Trimming took 5 bases from V and 7 from J, leaving 15 bases between them. The CDR3 DNA reads as TGCAGTGCTGGACAGTCGGGAGAAGAGCAGTACTTC. Its translation: CSAGQSGEEQYF.

This clonotype was seen at least ten times. The genes are TRBV24-1 and TRBJ1-2, with TRBD1 as a possible D gene (5 bases). Germline lookup yields CDR1 KGHDR and CDR2 SFDVKD. Trimming shortened V by 4 bases and J by 7 bases, and 18 bases separated the two germline ends. This CDR3 is 15 amino acids long. This CDR3 is CATSDSGTGGRGYTF. DNA of the CDR3: TGTGCCACCAGTGACTCCGGGACCGGGGGACGTGGCTACACCTTC.

This clonotype was recorded a few times. The chain combines TRBV5-1 with TRBJ2-3; perhaps TRBD1 as D (6 bases). This CDR3 has 17 residues. V lost 2 bases and J lost 3, with 19 bases in between. CDR1 is SGHRS, CDR2 YFSETQ, per germline. The CDR3 sequence is CASSFPGVRGWTDTQYF. The CDR3 DNA is TGCGCCAGCAGCTTTCCAGGGGTCAGAGGTTGGACAGATACGCAGTATTTT.

V and J are TRBV5-1 and TRBJ1-2; D is unclear. The V end lost 2 bases, the J end lost 1 base, and 9 bases lay between the germline ends. The CDR3 covers 14 residues. Germline CDR1 is SGHRS and CDR2 is YFSETQ. CDR3 in DNA: TGCGCCAGCAGCTTAACAGTCTTTAACTATGGCTACACCTTC. As protein: CASSLTVFNYGYTF.

A few counts support this clonotype. The chain links TRBV3-1 to TRBJ2-1; a weak D match, TRBD1 (6 bases). The CDR3 has 13 residues. V was trimmed by 3 bases and J by 6 bases, leaving 9 bases between them. From germline, CDR1 is LGHDT and CDR2 YNNKEL (reference sequence). The CDR3 DNA reads as TGTGCCAGCAGCCAGGGGGCTCGCAATGAGCAGTTCTTC. Its translation: CASSQGARNEQFF.

The chain joins TRBV12-3 or TRBV12-4 to TRBJ1-5, with TRBD1 matching over 10 bases. There are 14 residues in the CDR3. V lost 2 bases and J lost 12; bases outside the gene matches: 7. The CDR3 loop is CASSLTRDRGYQHF. The CDR3 DNA is TGTGCCAGCAGTTTAACCCGGGACAGGGGATACCAGCATTTT.

This clonotype was counted only a few times. The chain couples TRBV3-1 to TRBJ2-5, with TRBD1 identical over 8 bases. CDR3 size: 15 residues. Germline values: CDR1 LGHDT, CDR2 YNNKEL (reference sequence). V lost 2 bases to trimming and J lost 6 bases; unmatched junction nucleotides: 8. CDR3 DNA: TGTGCCAGCAGCCAACAGGGGGCTAGCATTAAGACCCAGTACTTC. It translates to CASSQQGASIKTQYF.

This clonotype was counted ten times or more. The chain joins TRBV29-1 to TRBJ1-2; D gene ambiguous. The CDR3 loop spans 12 amino acids. From germline, CDR1 is SQVTM and CDR2 ANQGSEA. Trimming left V 3 bases short and J 4 bases short, with 9 bases between. This chain's CDR3 is CSVEGRSYGYTF. CDR3 DNA: TGCAGCGTTGAGGGCAGATCCTATGGCTACACCTTC.

This clonotype showed up just a few times. This chain uses TRBV24-1 with TRBJ2-1, with 8 bases identical to TRBD1. Per the germline V gene, CDR1 is KGHDR and CDR2 is SFDVKD. The CDR3 extends over 15 amino acids. Unmatched junction bases numbered 2, after V lost 5 bases and J lost 0 bases. In nucleotides, the CDR3 is TGTGCCACCAGTGCGGACAGGGACTCCTACAATGAGCAGTTCTTC. Protein product: CATSADRDSYNEQFF.